Listed here are 9 T cell receptor beta chains from one sample, sequenced in a study of T cell changes during pregnancy in multiple sclerosis. Measured with immunoSEQ multiplex PCR; TCRdb has only the in-frame clones, and not every one. The table records about 55,000 clones, 93% of them present only once. The sequencing used CD8+ T cells from peripheral blood mononuclear cells, collected in the second trimester of pregnancy. The receptor source for this set is a female donor with multiple sclerosis, enrolled in a pregnancy study.

V and J are TRBV7-8 and TRBJ2-2, with D maybe TRBD1 (6 bases). Germline V gene data show CDR1 as SGHVS and CDR2 as FQNEAQ. V was pared by 5 bases and J by 5 bases, with 15 bases between. The CDR3 is 15 amino acids. CDR3 sequence: CASSIRQAETGELFF. The CDR3 DNA follows: TGTGCCAGCAGCATCCGACAGGCGGAGACCGGGGAGCTGTTTTTT.

This chain links TRBV27 with TRBJ1-1; D not resolved. The CDR3 extends over 13 amino acids. Germline CDR1 and CDR2: MNHEY and SMNVEV (reference sequence). The germline V and J ends were trimmed by 3 bases and 2 bases, with 7 bases remaining between them. The CDR3 reads CASSFVANTEAFF. CDR3 DNA: TGTGCCAGCAGTTTTGTGGCAAACACTGAAGCTTTCTTT.

J is TRBJ1-4 and V is TRBV13, with 8 bases that match TRBD1. Germline V gene data show CDR1 as PRHDT and CDR2 as FYEKMQ (reference sequence). The CDR3 extends over 17 amino acids. Trimming at V came to 5 bases and at J to 1 base, leaving 9 bases not matched to a gene. This CDR3 reads CASSPIRGLGTNEKLFF. Written as DNA, the CDR3 is TGTGCCAGCAGCCCAATCAGGGGGCTGGGAACTAATGAAAAACTGTTTTTT.

V is TRBV27 and J is TRBJ1-1; 7 bases align to TRBD1. Germline assignment: CDR1 MNHEY and CDR2 SMNVEV (reference sequence). This CDR3 comprises 14 residues. Trimming took 5 bases from V and 0 from J; bases not matched to a gene: 3. The CDR3 DNA sequence: TGTGCCAGCAGTCAAGGGGGCATGAACACTGAAGCTTTCTTT. It translates to CASSQGGMNTEAFF.

This chain uses TRBV27 with TRBJ2-7; D is undetermined. The V gene's germline CDR1 is MNHEY and CDR2 SMNVEV (reference sequence). V lost 0 bases and J lost 2, with 11 bases in between. This CDR3 is 15 amino acids long. The CDR3 loop reads CASSLSIGVTYEQYF. The CDR3 DNA sequence: TGTGCCAGCAGTTTATCGATCGGAGTAACCTACGAGCAGTACTTC.

Here the CDR3 reads CASSASGADTQYF. DNA for the CDR3: TGTGCCAGCAGCGCCTCAGGGGCAGATACGCAGTATTTT. The chain combines TRBV9 with TRBJ2-3; a weak D match, TRBD1 (6 bases). The CDR3 spans 13 residues. V was shortened by 3 bases and J by 4 bases, with 9 bases between the two germline ends. The germline gives CDR1 SGDLS, CDR2 YYNGEE.

This chain uses TRBV7-6 with TRBJ1-4; no clear D. The CDR3 contains 15 residues. The V gene's germline CDR1 is SGHVS and CDR2 FNYEAQ. Trimming cost V 5 bases and J 7 bases, with 17 bases left between them. CDR3 sequence reads: CASSHFLGSPEKLFF. The CDR3 nucleotides read TGTGCCAGCAGCCACTTTCTCGGGAGTCCTGAAAAACTGTTTTTT.

The rearrangement uses TRBV4-3 and TRBJ1-1, with D perhaps matching TRBD1 (5 bases). V was shortened by 2 bases and J by 6 bases, with 16 bases between the two germline ends. This CDR3 is built from 15 residues. From germline, CDR1 is LGHNA and CDR2 YSLEER. CDR3 in amino acids: CASSQSGAGRAEAFF. In nucleotides, the CDR3 is TGCGCCAGCAGCCAAAGTGGGGCAGGGCGCGCTGAAGCTTTCTTT.

The V call is TRBV7-2, the J call TRBJ2-1; D may be TRBD2 (6 bases). V lost 4 bases and J 10 bases, leaving 11 bases between the germline ends. The germline V gene has CDR1 SGHTA and CDR2 FQGNSA. CDR3 length equals 12 residues. CDR3 sequence reads: CASSWGTGEQFF. The CDR3 DNA follows: TGTGCCAGCAGCTGGGGGACTGGGGAGCAGTTCTTC.